The entry below gives a single T cell receptor (beta chain) sequence along with its context. This specimen belongs to a study of blood T cell repertoires in COVID-19. Study information: Samples came from the United States, Italy and Spain, spanning acute and convalescent COVID-19.

Germline loops: CDR1 SGHNT, CDR2 YYREEE (reference sequence). Trimming stripped 0 bases from V and 5 bases from J, with 5 bases between. The CDR3 covers 12 residues. The method was immunoSEQ multiplex PCR; TCRdb's version includes in-frame clones alone and lacks a portion of them. The sample lists hundreds of thousands of clones; 80% to 90% were seen once. The chain couples TRBV5-4 to TRBJ2-5; D is uncertain. The sequencing input was peripheral blood. The sequence came from a woman between 40 and 55 years old with active or convalescent COVID-19. The DNA of the CDR3 is TGTGCCAGCAGCTTGGCCCAGGAGACCCAGTACTTC. Its protein is CASSLAQETQYF. Looking up the rest from reference TRBV5-4 and TRBJ2-5 gives the full variable domain: ETGVTQSPTHLIKTRGQQVTLRCSSQSGHNTVSWYQQALGQGPQFIFQYYREEENGRGNFPPRFSGLQFPNYSSELNVNALELDDSALYLCASSLAQETQYFGPGTRLLVL.